The next 2 T cell receptor beta chains were all read from a single sample in a study of T cells expressing NK-cell markers (dated by TCRdb to the early 2020s). Preparation of the library involved 5' RACE. Instrument on record: Illumina HiSeq 2000. TCRdb reprocessed the reads, reporting each CDR3 protein sequence once and no DNA. The sample's own table lists 400,000 or so distinct CDR3 sequences. The leading ten clones occupy around 10% of the sample. Sequencing was performed on blood T cells: a sorted CD56 or NKG2C T cell subset, CD4+ or CD8+ T cells, or bulk PBMC T cells (not recorded which). The receptors shown here come from a woman aged 45-65 years in good health. Donor details come from another sample of the same person, matched by shared clones.

The chain employs TRBV7-8 and TRBJ1-5; TCRdb's D call, TRBD1, is unchecked because there is no DNA. Germline values: CDR1 SGHVS, CDR2 FQNEAQ. This CDR3 has 15 residues. The CDR3 is CASSPWDRTNQPQHF.

This chain's CDR3 is CASSRPGPNYGYTF. The V and J genes are TRBV12-3 or TRBV12-4 and TRBJ1-2; TCRdb proposes TRBD1, but this gene call is untestable without DNA. The CDR3 has 14 amino acids.